This T cell receptor (beta chain) came from a study of T cell responses to AZD1222 COVID-19 vaccine. Study information: Analysis merged second doses at about 4 or about 12 weeks.

Regarding this clone: The target antigen is unknown.

Study-level findings and limits: Donors skewed white British and female; clonal diversity was possibly underestimated. The CD4 TCRs associated with vaccination extended across spike and predominated at 160-218 and 743-854.

Assay used: immunoSEQ multiplex PCR; TCRdb lists only in-frame clones, some missing. Among about 210,000 clones listed, approximately 92% were seen once. This CDR3 region has 12 residues. Germline loops: CDR1 MNHNY, CDR2 SVGAGI (reference sequence). The V end lost 5 bases, the J end lost 4 bases, and 8 bases lay between the germline ends. The sequenced sample was peripheral blood, obtained on day 0 of AZD1222 vaccination. This rearrangement joins TRBV6-6 to TRBJ1-1, with D uncertain. This TCR derives from an adult in good health. CDR3 nucleotide sequence: TGTGCCAGCAGTAAGATGGGCACTGAAGCTTTCTTT. The encoded protein is CASSKMGTEAFF.